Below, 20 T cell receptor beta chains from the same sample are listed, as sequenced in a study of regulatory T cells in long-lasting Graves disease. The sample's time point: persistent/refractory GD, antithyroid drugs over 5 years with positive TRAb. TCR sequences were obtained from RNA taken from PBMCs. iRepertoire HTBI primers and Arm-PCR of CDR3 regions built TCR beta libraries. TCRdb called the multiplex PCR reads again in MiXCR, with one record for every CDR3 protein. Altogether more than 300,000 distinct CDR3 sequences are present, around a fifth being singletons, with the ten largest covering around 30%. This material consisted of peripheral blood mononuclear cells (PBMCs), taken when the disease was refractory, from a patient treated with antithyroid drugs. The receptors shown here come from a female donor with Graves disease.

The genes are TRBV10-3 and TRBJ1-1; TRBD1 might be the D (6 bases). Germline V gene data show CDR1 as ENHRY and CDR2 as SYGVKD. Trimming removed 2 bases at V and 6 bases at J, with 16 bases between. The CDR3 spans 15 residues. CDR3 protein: CAISEQQGSIAEAFF. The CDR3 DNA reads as TGTGCCATCAGTGAGCAACAGGGTTCGATTGCTGAAGCTTTCTTT.

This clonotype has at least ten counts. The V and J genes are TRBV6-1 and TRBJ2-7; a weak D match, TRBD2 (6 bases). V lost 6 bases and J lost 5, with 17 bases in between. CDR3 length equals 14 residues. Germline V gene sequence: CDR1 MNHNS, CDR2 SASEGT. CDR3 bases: TGTGCCAGCAGAGGCCCTCCCAGGGAGGACGAGCAGTACTTC. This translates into CASRGPPREDEQYF.

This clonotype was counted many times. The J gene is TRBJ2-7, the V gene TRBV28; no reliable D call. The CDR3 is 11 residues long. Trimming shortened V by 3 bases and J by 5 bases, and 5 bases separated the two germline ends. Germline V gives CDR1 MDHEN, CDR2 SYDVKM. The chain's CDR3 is CASSLWDEQYF. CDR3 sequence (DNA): TGTGCCAGCAGTTTGTGGGACGAGCAGTACTTC.

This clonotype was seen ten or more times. The CDR3 DNA reads as TGTGCCAGCAGTTACCCCGAACCCCTACGACAGAAAGCTTTCTTT. It translates to CASSYPEPLRQKAFF. The chain links TRBV6-5 to TRBJ1-1, with D possibly TRBD1 on 5 matching bases. In germline, CDR1 is MNHEY, CDR2 SVGAGI. This CDR3 is built from 15 residues. Trimming stripped 2 bases from V and 9 bases from J, with 19 bases between.

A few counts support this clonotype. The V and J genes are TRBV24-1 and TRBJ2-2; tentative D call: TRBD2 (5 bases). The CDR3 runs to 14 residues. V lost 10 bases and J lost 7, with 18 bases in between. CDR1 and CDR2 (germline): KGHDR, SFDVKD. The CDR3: CATPASPGGGELFF. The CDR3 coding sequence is TGTGCCACTCCCGCTAGCCCCGGCGGCGGGGAGCTGTTTTTT.

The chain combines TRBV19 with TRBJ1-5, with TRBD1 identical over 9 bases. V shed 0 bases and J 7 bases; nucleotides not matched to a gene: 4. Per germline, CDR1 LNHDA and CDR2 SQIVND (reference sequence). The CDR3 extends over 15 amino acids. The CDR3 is CASSIDADRGQPQHF. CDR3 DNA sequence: TGTGCCAGTAGTATAGATGCGGACAGGGGACAGCCCCAGCATTTT.

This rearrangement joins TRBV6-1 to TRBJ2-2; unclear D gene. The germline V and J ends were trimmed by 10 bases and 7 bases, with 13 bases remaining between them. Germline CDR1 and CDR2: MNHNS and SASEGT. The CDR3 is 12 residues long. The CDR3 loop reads CANQFGYGELFF. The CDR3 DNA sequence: TGTGCCAACCAATTTGGGTACGGGGAGCTGTTTTTT.

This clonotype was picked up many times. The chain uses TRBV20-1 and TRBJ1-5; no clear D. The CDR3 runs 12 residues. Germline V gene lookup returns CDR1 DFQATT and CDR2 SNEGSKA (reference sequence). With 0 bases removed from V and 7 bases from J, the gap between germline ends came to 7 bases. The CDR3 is CSARDVGQPQHF. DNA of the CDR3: TGCAGTGCTAGAGATGTGGGGCAGCCCCAGCATTTT.

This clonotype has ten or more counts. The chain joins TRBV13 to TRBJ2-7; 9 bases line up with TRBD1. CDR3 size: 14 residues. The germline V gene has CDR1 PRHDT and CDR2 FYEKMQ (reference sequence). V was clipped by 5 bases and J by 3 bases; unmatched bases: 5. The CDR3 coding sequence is TGTGCCAGCAGCCACACGGGACAGGGCTACGAGCAGTACTTC. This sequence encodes CASSHTGQGYEQYF.

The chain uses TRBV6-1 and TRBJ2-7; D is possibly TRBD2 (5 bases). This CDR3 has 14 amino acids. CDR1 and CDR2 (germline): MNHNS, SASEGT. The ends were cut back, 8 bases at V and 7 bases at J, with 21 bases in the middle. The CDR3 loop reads CASQGAVGLGEQYF. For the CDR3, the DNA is TGTGCCAGCCAAGGAGCGGTTGGATTGGGAGAGCAGTACTTC.

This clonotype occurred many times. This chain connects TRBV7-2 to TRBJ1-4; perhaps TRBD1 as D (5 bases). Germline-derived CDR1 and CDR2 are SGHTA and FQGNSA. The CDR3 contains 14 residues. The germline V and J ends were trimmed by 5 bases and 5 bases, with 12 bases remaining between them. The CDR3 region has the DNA TGTGCCAGCAGCCGGGGGGAGAGAAATGAAAAACTGTTTTTT. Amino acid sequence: CASSRGERNEKLFF.

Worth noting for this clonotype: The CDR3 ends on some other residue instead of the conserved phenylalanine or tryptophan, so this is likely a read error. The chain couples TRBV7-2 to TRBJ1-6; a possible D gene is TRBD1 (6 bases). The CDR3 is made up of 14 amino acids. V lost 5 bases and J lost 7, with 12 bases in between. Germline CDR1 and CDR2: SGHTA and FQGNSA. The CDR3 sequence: CASSGGLGNSPLHV. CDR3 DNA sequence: TGTGCCAGCAGCGGGGGCCTGGGGAATTCACCCCTCCACGTT.

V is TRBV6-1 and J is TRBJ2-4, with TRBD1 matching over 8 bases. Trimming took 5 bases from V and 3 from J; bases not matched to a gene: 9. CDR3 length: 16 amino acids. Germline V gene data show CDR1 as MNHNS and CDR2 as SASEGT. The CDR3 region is CASSPEDREGKNIQYF. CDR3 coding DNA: TGTGCCAGCAGTCCCGAGGACAGGGAAGGCAAAAACATTCAGTACTTC.

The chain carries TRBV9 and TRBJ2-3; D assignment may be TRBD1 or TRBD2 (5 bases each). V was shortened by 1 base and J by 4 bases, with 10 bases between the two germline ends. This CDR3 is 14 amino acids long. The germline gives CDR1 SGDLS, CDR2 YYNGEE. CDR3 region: CASSVMGVPDTQYF. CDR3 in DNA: TGTGCCAGCAGCGTAATGGGGGTGCCAGATACGCAGTATTTT. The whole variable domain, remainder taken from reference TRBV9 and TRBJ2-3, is DSGVTQTPKHLITATGQRVTLRCSPRSGDLSVYWYQQSLDQGLQFLIQYYNGEERAKGNILERFSAQQFPDLHSELNLSSLELGDSALYFCASSVMGVPDTQYFGPGTRLTVL.

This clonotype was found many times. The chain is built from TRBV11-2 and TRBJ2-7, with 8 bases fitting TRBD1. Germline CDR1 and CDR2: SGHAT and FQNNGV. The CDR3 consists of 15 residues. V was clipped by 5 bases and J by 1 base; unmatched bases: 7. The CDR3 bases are TGTGCCAGCAGCACGCCACGGGACAGGTCCTACGAGCAGTACTTC. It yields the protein CASSTPRDRSYEQYF. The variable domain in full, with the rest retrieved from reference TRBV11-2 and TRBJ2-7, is EAGVAQSPRYKIIEKRQSVAFWCNPISGHATLYWYQQILGQGPKLLIQFQNNGVVDDSQLPKDRFSAERLKGVDSTLKIQPAKLEDSAVYLCASSTPRDRSYEQYFGPGTRLTVT.

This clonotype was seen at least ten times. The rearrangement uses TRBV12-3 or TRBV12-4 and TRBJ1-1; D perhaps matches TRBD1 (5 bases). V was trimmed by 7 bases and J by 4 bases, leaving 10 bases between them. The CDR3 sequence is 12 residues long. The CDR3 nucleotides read TGTGCCAGCACCATGGGGGGCACTGAAGCTTTCTTT. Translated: CASTMGGTEAFF.

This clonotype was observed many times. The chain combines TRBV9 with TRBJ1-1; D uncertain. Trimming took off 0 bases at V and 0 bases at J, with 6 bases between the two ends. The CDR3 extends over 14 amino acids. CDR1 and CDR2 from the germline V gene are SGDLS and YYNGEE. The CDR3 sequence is CASSVGGMNTEAFF. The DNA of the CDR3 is TGTGCCAGCAGCGTAGGGGGAATGAACACTGAAGCTTTCTTT.

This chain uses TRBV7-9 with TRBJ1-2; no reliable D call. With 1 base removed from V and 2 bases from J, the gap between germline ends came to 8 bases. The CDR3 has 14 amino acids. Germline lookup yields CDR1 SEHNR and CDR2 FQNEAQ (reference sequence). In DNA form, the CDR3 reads TGTGCCAGCAGCTTAGAGACAAACAACTATGGCTACACCTTC. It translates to CASSLETNNYGYTF.

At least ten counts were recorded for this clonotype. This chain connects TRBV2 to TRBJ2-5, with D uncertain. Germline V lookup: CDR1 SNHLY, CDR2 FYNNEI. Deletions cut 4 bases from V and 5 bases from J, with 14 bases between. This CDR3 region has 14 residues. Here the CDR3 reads CASSAGPTWETQYF. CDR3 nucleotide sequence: TGTGCCAGCAGTGCGGGCCCCACGTGGGAGACCCAGTACTTC.

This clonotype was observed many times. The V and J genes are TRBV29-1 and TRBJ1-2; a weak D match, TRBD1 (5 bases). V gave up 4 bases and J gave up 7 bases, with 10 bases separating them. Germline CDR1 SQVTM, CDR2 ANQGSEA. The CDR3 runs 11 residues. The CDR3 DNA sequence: TGCAGCGTTGGTTTTGGGGCTGGCTACACCTTC. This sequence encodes CSVGFGAGYTF.